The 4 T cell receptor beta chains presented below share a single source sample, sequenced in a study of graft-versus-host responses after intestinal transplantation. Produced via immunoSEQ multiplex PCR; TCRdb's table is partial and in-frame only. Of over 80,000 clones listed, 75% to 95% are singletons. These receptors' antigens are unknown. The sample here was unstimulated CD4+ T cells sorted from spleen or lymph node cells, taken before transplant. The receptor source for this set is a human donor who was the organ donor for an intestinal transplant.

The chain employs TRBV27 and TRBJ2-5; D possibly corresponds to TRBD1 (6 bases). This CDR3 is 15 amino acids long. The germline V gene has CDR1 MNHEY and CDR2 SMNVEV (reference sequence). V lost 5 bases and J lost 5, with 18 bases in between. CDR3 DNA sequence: TGTGCCAGCAGTATGTCCAGGGGCATGGGGGAGACCCAGTACTTC. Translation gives CASSMSRGMGETQYF.

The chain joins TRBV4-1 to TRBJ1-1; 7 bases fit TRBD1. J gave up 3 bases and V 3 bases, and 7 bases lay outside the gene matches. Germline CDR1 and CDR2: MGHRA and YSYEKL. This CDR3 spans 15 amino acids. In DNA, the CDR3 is TGCGCCAGCAGCCATTACAGGGGAGAGGACACTGAAGCTTTCTTT. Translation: CASSHYRGEDTEAFF.

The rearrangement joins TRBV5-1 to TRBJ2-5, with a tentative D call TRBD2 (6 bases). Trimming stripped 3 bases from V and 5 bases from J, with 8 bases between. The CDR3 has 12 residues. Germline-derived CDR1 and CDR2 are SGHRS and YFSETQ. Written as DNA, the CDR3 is TGCGCCAGCAGCTCACGGGGGGAGACCCAGTACTTC. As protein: CASSSRGETQYF.

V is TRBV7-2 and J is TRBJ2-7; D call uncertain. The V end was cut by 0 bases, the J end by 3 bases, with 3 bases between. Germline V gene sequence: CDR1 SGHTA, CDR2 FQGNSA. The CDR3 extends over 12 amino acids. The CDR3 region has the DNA TGTGCCAGCAGCTTAGCCCACTACGAGCAGTACTTC. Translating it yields CASSLAHYEQYF.